These 30 T cell receptor beta chains originate from one sample sequenced in a study of shared clonotypes between healthy human individuals. Produced via immunoSEQ multiplex PCR; TCRdb's table is partial and in-frame only. The data show a few million clones, over 85% seen once. Sequenced material: naive CD4+ T cells sorted from blood. Subset specified: CD45RA+ positively selected. The receptors were gathered from a man younger than 35 in good health.

The chain is built from TRBV21-1 and TRBJ1-1. TRBV21-1 is recorded as a pseudogene. CDR3 length: 15 residues. The DNA for the CDR3 is TGTGCCAGCAGCCCTGTTACCAGCGCCCCAACTGAAGCTTTCTTT. Its translation is CASSPVTSAPTEAFF.

The chain is built from TRBV6-5 and TRBJ2-5; D may be TRBD2 (5 bases). The V gene lost 0 bases and the J gene lost 2 bases, with 10 bases spanning the gap. Germline V gene lookup returns CDR1 MNHEY and CDR2 SVGAGI. CDR3 length equals 15 residues. In DNA form, the CDR3 reads TGTGCCAGCAGTTACTCCCCGACGGGGCAAGAGACCCAGTACTTC. It encodes CASSYSPTGQETQYF.

Worth noting for this clone: In the same sample, other DNA sequences code for this CDR3. The chain has TRBV5-1 and TRBJ1-1; D is ambiguous. CDR1 is SGHRS, CDR2 YFSETQ, per germline. Trimming removed 4 bases at V and 0 bases at J, with 7 bases between. This CDR3 comprises 13 residues. The CDR3 sequence: CASSGGLNTEAFF. The CDR3 nucleotides are TGCGCCAGCAGCGGCGGACTGAACACTGAAGCTTTCTTT.

A remark on this clone: Different DNA sequences within this sample yield the same CDR3. The J gene is TRBJ2-5, the V gene TRBV2; 12 bases fit TRBD2. Germline V gives CDR1 SNHLY, CDR2 FYNNEI. This CDR3 contains 15 residues. With 4 bases clipped from V and 4 bases from J, the junction kept 4 bases outside the gene matches. CDR3 region: CASSGLAGEGETQYF. The CDR3 nucleotides are TGTGCCAGCAGTGGACTAGCGGGAGAGGGAGAGACCCAGTACTTC.

Of note for this clone: Distinct nucleotide sequences in the sample also encode this CDR3. In nucleotides, the CDR3 is TGTGCCAGCAGTCTAGGCGGGCTCGAGACCCAGTACTTC. This codes for CASSLGGLETQYF. The chain links TRBV28 to TRBJ2-5, with D possibly being TRBD2 (5 bases). The CDR3 length is 13 residues. Between the trimmed V and J ends, which lost 5 bases and 5 bases, there was a span of 12 bases. The germline CDR1 and CDR2 sequences are MDHEN and SYDVKM.

This sequence joins TRBV5-1 and TRBJ2-7; 10 positions match TRBD1. V lost 5 bases, J lost 7 bases, and 15 bases stayed unmatched. This CDR3 region has 16 residues. Germline CDR1 SGHRS, CDR2 YFSETQ. CDR3 sequence reads: CASRPQPGQGSGEQYF. The CDR3 DNA is TGCGCCAGCAGACCACAACCGGGACAGGGGTCGGGGGAGCAGTACTTC.

This chain joins TRBV19 and TRBJ2-2, with 9 bases fitting TRBD1. The V segment lost 5 bases and the J segment 3 bases; nucleotides outside the gene matches: 4. Germline V CDR1 and CDR2: LNHDA, SQIVND (reference sequence). CDR3 length: 15 residues. The CDR3: CASSSGTGYTGELFF. CDR3 sequence (DNA): TGTGCCAGTAGTTCCGGGACAGGGTACACCGGGGAGCTGTTTTTT.

Concerning this clone: The sample has other DNA sequences that encode this CDR3 too. CDR3 loop: CASSLPTVQETQYF. DNA of the CDR3: TGCGCCAGCAGCCTCCCTACGGTCCAAGAGACCCAGTACTTC. J is TRBJ2-5 and V is TRBV5-1; D not certain. The length of the CDR3 is 14 residues. Per the germline V gene, CDR1 is SGHRS and CDR2 is YFSETQ. The ends were cut back, 4 bases at V and 1 base at J, with 11 bases in the middle.

This clone was picked up a small number of times. The chain carries TRBV6-1 and TRBJ1-6; the match to TRBD1 covers 7 bases. V shed 4 bases, J shed 9 bases, and the junction held 6 bases outside the gene matches. CDR3 length: 14 residues. Germline V lookup: CDR1 MNHNS, CDR2 SASEGT. Here the CDR3 reads CASSGRGPGSPLHF. In DNA form, the CDR3 reads TGTGCCAGCAGTGGTAGGGGGCCTGGTTCACCCCTCCACTTT.

This chain connects TRBV5-6 to TRBJ2-3; possibly TRBD2 for D (5 bases). The germline CDR1 and CDR2 sequences are SGHDT and YYEEEE. The V end lost 4 bases, the J end lost 3 bases, and 15 bases lay between the germline ends. The CDR3 has 15 amino acids. The CDR3 reads CASSLPSGETDTQYF. CDR3 in DNA: TGTGCCAGCAGCCTTCCGTCCGGGGAAACAGATACGCAGTATTTT.

The chain joins TRBV2 to TRBJ2-3; possible D gene TRBD2, 5 bases. Germline CDR1 reads SNHLY; CDR2 reads FYNNEI. With 4 bases removed from V and 3 bases from J, the gap between germline ends came to 14 bases. This CDR3 is 15 amino acids long. Here the CDR3 DNA reads TGTGCCAGCAGTGTTGCGGGTTCCCGAACAGATACGCAGTATTTT. Protein sequence: CASSVAGSRTDTQYF.

The V call is TRBV5-1, the J call TRBJ2-2; D gene unclear. Looked up from germline, CDR1 is SGHRS and CDR2 is YFSETQ. This CDR3 is built from 14 residues. V was shortened by 4 bases and J by 2 bases, with 9 bases between the two germline ends. The CDR3 region has the DNA TGCGCCAGCAGCGAAGGGATCAACACCGGGGAGCTGTTTTTT. Amino acids: CASSEGINTGELFF. Combining the CDR3 with reference TRBV5-1 and TRBJ2-2 gives the whole variable domain KAGVTQTPRYLIKTRGQQVTLSCSPISGHRSVSWYQQTPGQGLQFLFEYFSETQRNKGNFPGRFSGRQFSNSRSEMNVSTLELGDSALYLCASSEGINTGELFFGEGSRLTVL.

This clone was seen only once. The CDR3 nucleotides are TGCGCCAGCAGCTTCCTTTCCGGGGAGGTGTACGAGCAGTACTTC. Its translation: CASSFLSGEVYEQYF. The V and J genes are TRBV5-1 and TRBJ2-7, with TRBD2 as a possible D gene (6 bases). Deletions cut 2 bases from V and 4 bases from J, with 16 bases between. The CDR3 has 15 amino acids. Germline loops: CDR1 SGHRS, CDR2 YFSETQ. The whole variable domain, remainder taken from reference TRBV5-1 and TRBJ2-7, is KAGVTQTPRYLIKTRGQQVTLSCSPISGHRSVSWYQQTPGQGLQFLFEYFSETQRNKGNFPGRFSGRQFSNSRSEMNVSTLELGDSALYLCASSFLSGEVYEQYFGPGTRLTVT.

The chain uses TRBV30 and TRBJ1-2; unclear D gene. The length of the CDR3 is 14 residues. Germline values: CDR1 GTSNPN, CDR2 SVGIG (reference sequence). V was shortened by 3 bases and J by 0 bases, with 11 bases between the two germline ends. The CDR3 coding sequence is TGTGCCTGGAGGAGTCCCCTAGCTAACTATGGCTACACCTTC. Protein product: CAWRSPLANYGYTF.

This rearrangement joins TRBV20-1 to TRBJ2-5, with D possibly being TRBD2 (5 bases). The CDR3 spans 10 residues. CDR1 DFQATT and CDR2 SNEGSKA come from the germline V gene (reference sequence). Trimming pared 6 bases from V and 4 bases from J, leaving 6 bases between. The CDR3 bases are TGCAGTGCAGCGGTAGAGACCCAGTACTTC. This encodes CSAAVETQYF.

As concerns this clone: Different DNA sequences within this sample yield the same CDR3. The V call is TRBV18, the J call TRBJ2-7; D gene ambiguous. CDR1 is KGHSH and CDR2 is LQKENI in the germline V gene. The CDR3 has 13 amino acids. V was trimmed by 2 bases and J by 3 bases, leaving 8 bases between them. CDR3 sequence (DNA): TGTGCCAGCTCACCAGACGCCAGCTACGAGCAGTACTTC. Its translation: CASSPDASYEQYF.

The chain has TRBV7-2 and TRBJ2-3; TRBD2 matches 13 bases. CDR3 length: 18 amino acids. Trimming took 4 bases from V and 1 from J; bases not matched to a gene: 8. Looked up from germline, CDR1 is SGHTA and CDR2 is FQGNSA. CDR3 residues: CASSSGTSGAIRTDTQYF. The DNA of the CDR3 is TGTGCCAGCAGCTCAGGGACTAGCGGGGCAATACGCACAGATACGCAGTATTTT.

J is TRBJ2-7 and V is TRBV28; 11 bases align to TRBD1. The V and J ends lost 5 bases and 6 bases, in that order; junction bases with no gene match: 9. CDR1 is MDHEN and CDR2 is SYDVKM in the germline V gene. This CDR3 has 15 residues. The CDR3 sequence is CASSPSGTGGGEQYF. Written as DNA, the CDR3 is TGTGCCAGCAGTCCGTCCGGGACAGGGGGGGGCGAGCAGTACTTC.

This clone was counted a single time. Written as DNA, the CDR3 is TGTGCCAGTAGTATCGCTCCGGGAACCGCCGGGACAGGGTTTAATTCACCCCTCCACTTT. Protein sequence: CASSIAPGTAGTGFNSPLHF. The rearrangement joins TRBV19 to TRBJ1-6; 9 positions agree with TRBD1. Unmatched junction bases numbered 18, after V lost 3 bases and J lost 6 bases. Germline CDR1 and CDR2: LNHDA and SQIVND (reference sequence). The CDR3 consists of 20 residues.

This clone was recorded only once. The genes are TRBV5-6 and TRBJ2-5, with TRBD2 matching over 11 bases. V shed 1 base, J shed 6 bases, and the junction held 5 bases outside the gene matches. CDR3 size: 15 residues. Germline CDR1 is SGHDT and CDR2 is YYEEEE. Written as DNA, the CDR3 is TGTGCCAGCAGCTTGTATGCTAGCGGGAGGAAGACCCAGTACTTC. It specifies CASSLYASGRKTQYF.

The chain has TRBV30 and TRBJ1-5, with D possibly TRBD1 on 6 matching bases. The CDR3 extends over 15 amino acids. V lost 3 bases, J lost 2 bases, and 14 bases lay in between. Germline CDR1 and CDR2: GTSNPN and SVGIG (reference sequence). The CDR3 loop reads CAWRFGGPGNQPQHF. As DNA, the CDR3 is TGTGCCTGGAGATTCGGGGGGCCGGGCAATCAGCCCCAGCATTTT.

The V call is TRBV7-2, the J call TRBJ2-5; D is unclear. This CDR3 contains 12 residues. Germline assignment: CDR1 SGHTA and CDR2 FQGNSA. Trimming cost V 0 bases and J 7 bases, with 6 bases left between them. CDR3 DNA sequence: TGTGCCAGCAGCTTAGCGATTGGGACCCAGTACTTC. It specifies CASSLAIGTQYF. Combining the CDR3 with reference TRBV7-2 and TRBJ2-5 gives the whole variable domain GAGVSQSPSNKVTEKGKDVELRCDPISGHTALYWYRQSLGQGLEFLIYFQGNSAPDKSGLPSDRFSAERTGGSVSTLTIQRTQQEDSAVYLCASSLAIGTQYFGPGTRLLVL.

V is TRBV2 and J is TRBJ1-2; tentatively, D is TRBD1 (5 bases). Germline-derived CDR1 and CDR2 are SNHLY and FYNNEI. Trimming took 7 bases from V and 8 from J, leaving 20 bases between them. This CDR3 spans 14 amino acids. CDR3 sequence reads: CASTSNRSFRGYTF. CDR3 nucleotides: TGTGCCAGCACCAGCAACAGGAGTTTTCGGGGCTACACCTTC.

This chain uses TRBV7-9 with TRBJ2-5, with 8 bases fitting TRBD2. Unmatched junction bases numbered 3, after V lost 4 bases and J lost 2 bases. The V gene's germline CDR1 is SEHNR and CDR2 FQNEAQ (reference sequence). The CDR3 consists of 14 residues. The CDR3 is CASSSGGPQETQYF. Written as DNA, the CDR3 is TGTGCCAGCAGCTCGGGGGGGCCTCAAGAGACCCAGTACTTC.

The chain couples TRBV7-2 to TRBJ2-2; D is possibly TRBD1 or TRBD2 (5 bases each). The CDR3 runs to 15 residues. Germline V gene data show CDR1 as SGHTA and CDR2 as FQGNSA. V was trimmed by 5 bases and J by 3 bases, leaving 13 bases between them. The chain's CDR3 is CASSVRGSDTGELFF. CDR3 nucleotides: TGTGCCAGCAGCGTGAGGGGTTCGGACACCGGGGAGCTGTTTTTT.

J is TRBJ2-1 and V is TRBV6-5; 12 bases align to TRBD2. V gave up 5 bases and J gave up 8 bases; unmatched junction bases: 4. This CDR3 region has 14 residues. Germline V CDR1 and CDR2: MNHEY, SVGAGI. DNA for the CDR3: TGTGCCAGCAGTGTCCTAGCGGGGGGGGATGAGCAGTTCTTC. This translates into CASSVLAGGDEQFF.

This clone was detected only a few times. Other DNA sequences of this sample code for an identical CDR3. V and J are TRBV18 and TRBJ1-4, with TRBD1 matching 9 bases. This CDR3 is built from 15 residues. Germline V CDR1 and CDR2: KGHSH, LQKENI. Germline trimming cut 1 base from V and 5 bases from J; bases unmatched to any gene: 2. CDR3 DNA: TGTGCCAGCTCACCACGGGGACAGGGAAATGAAAAACTGTTTTTT. Protein: CASSPRGQGNEKLFF.

The chain joins TRBV2 to TRBJ2-1; tentative D call: TRBD1 (5 bases). V shed 7 bases and J shed 6 bases, with 16 bases lying between them. The CDR3 length is 14 residues. The germline CDR1 and CDR2 sequences are SNHLY and FYNNEI. CDR3 sequence: CASIGQRLFNEQFF. The CDR3 nucleotides read TGTGCCAGCATTGGACAAAGATTGTTCAATGAGCAGTTCTTC.

In regard to this clone: Other DNA sequences in the sample encode the same CDR3. The chain is built from TRBV7-2 and TRBJ1-1; 8 nucleotides align to TRBD1. CDR3 length equals 14 residues. The germline gives CDR1 SGHTA, CDR2 FQGNSA. V lost 1 base, J lost 11 bases, and 9 bases stayed unmatched. The CDR3 loop reads CASSLGGTGGEAFF. The CDR3 coding sequence is TGTGCCAGCAGCTTAGGGGGGACAGGAGGGGAGGCTTTCTTT. Using reference TRBV7-2 and TRBJ1-1 for the parts outside the CDR3, the full variable domain is GAGVSQSPSNKVTEKGKDVELRCDPISGHTALYWYRQSLGQGLEFLIYFQGNSAPDKSGLPSDRFSAERTGGSVSTLTIQRTQQEDSAVYLCASSLGGTGGEAFFGQGTRLTVV.

The chain uses TRBV4-1 and TRBJ2-5, with 10 bases lining up with TRBD2. Near its end, the DNA agrees better with TRBJ2-7, so the J call may be wrong. Germline assignment: CDR1 MGHRA and CDR2 YSYEKL. CDR3 length equals 16 residues. CDR3 DNA sequence: TGCGCCAGCAGCCAAGAAAAGCGGGGGGGCGTCTACGAGCAGTACTTC. Its protein is CASSQEKRGGVYEQYF.